These 20 T cell receptor beta chains originate from one sample sequenced in a study of T cell responses to AZD1222 COVID-19 vaccine. Using immunoSEQ multiplex PCR, the repertoire was profiled, and TCRdb retains in-frame clones only, with some absent. The sample has 110,000 or so clones, more than 85% seen once. The source was peripheral blood, collected on day 0 of AZD1222 vaccination. The receptors originated from an adult in good health.

The chain uses TRBV6-2 or TRBV6-3 and TRBJ1-5, with 11 bases fitting TRBD1. In germline, CDR1 is MNHEY, CDR2 SVGEGT. V was clipped by 6 bases and J by 6 bases; unmatched bases: 10. The CDR3 is 16 amino acids. The CDR3 protein is CASSPRGQGAFQPQHF. DNA of the CDR3: TGTGCCAGCAGCCCACGTGGACAGGGGGCTTTTCAGCCCCAGCATTTT.

The chain recombines TRBV4-2 with TRBJ2-2; 7 positions match TRBD2. The CDR3 consists of 18 residues. Germline CDR1 LGHNA, CDR2 YNFKEQ. Trimming took 1 base from V and 4 from J; bases not matched to a gene: 12. CDR3 DNA: TGTGCCAGCAGCCAAGCGGCTGGTAGCGGGTTATCCACCGGGGAGCTGTTTTTT. Translation: CASSQAAGSGLSTGELFF.

CDR3 DNA sequence: TGTGCCAGCAGCGCCGAGATAGAGAACACTGAAGCTTTCTTT. The encoded protein is CASSAEIENTEAFF. The V call is TRBV6-4, the J call TRBJ1-1; no clear D gene. V was clipped by 6 bases and J by 1 base, with 12 bases between them. Germline loops: CDR1 MRHNA, CDR2 SNTAGT. This CDR3 comprises 14 residues.

The chain combines TRBV5-1 with TRBJ2-5; D is unclear. This CDR3 spans 14 amino acids. Trimming stripped 0 bases from V and 2 bases from J, with 8 bases between. The germline gives CDR1 SGHRS, CDR2 YFSETQ. CDR3 sequence reads: CASSLGSVQETQYF. CDR3 in DNA: TGCGCCAGCAGCTTGGGTTCAGTTCAAGAGACCCAGTACTTC. Full variable domain (missing parts from reference TRBV5-1 and TRBJ2-5): KAGVTQTPRYLIKTRGQQVTLSCSPISGHRSVSWYQQTPGQGLQFLFEYFSETQRNKGNFPGRFSGRQFSNSRSEMNVSTLELGDSALYLCASSLGSVQETQYFGPGTRLLVL.

The CDR3 nucleotides read TGTGCCAGCAGACAGGGGAACACTGAAGCTTTCTTT. This encodes CASRQGNTEAFF. This chain uses TRBV21-1 with TRBJ1-1; TRBD1, the table's D call, lacks a check against the DNA. TRBV21-1 is deemed a pseudogene. The CDR3 is 12 residues long.

V usage is TRBV15 and J usage is TRBJ2-2; the D gene is possibly TRBD1 (5 bases). CDR1 is LNHNV, CDR2 YYDKDF, per germline (reference sequence). V gave up 0 bases and J gave up 4 bases, with 12 bases separating them. This CDR3 has 16 residues. The DNA for the CDR3 is TGTGCCACCAGCAGAGAAAGGGCAGGGCCCACCGGGGAGCTGTTTTTT. This sequence encodes CATSRERAGPTGELFF.

J is TRBJ2-7 and V is TRBV4-3; TRBD1 aligns across 10 bases. Trimming took 1 base from V and 2 from J; bases not matched to a gene: 2. The CDR3 is 15 amino acids. In germline, CDR1 is LGHNA, CDR2 YSLEER. The CDR3 loop reads CASSQGDRGAYEQYF. The CDR3, as DNA: TGCGCCAGCAGCCAAGGGGACAGGGGAGCCTACGAGCAGTACTTC.

The V gene is TRBV5-1, the J gene TRBJ2-2, with TRBD1 identical over 10 bases. This CDR3 has 18 residues. V shed 0 bases, J shed 3 bases, and the junction held 8 bases outside the gene matches. The germline CDR1 and CDR2 sequences are SGHRS and YFSETQ. CDR3 DNA sequence: TGCGCCAGCAGCTTGGGGACCGTGACAGGGGGCCACACCGGGGAGCTGTTTTTT. This translates into CASSLGTVTGGHTGELFF. Combining the CDR3 with reference TRBV5-1 and TRBJ2-2 gives the whole variable domain KAGVTQTPRYLIKTRGQQVTLSCSPISGHRSVSWYQQTPGQGLQFLFEYFSETQRNKGNFPGRFSGRQFSNSRSEMNVSTLELGDSALYLCASSLGTVTGGHTGELFFGEGSRLTVL.

The rearrangement uses TRBV9 and TRBJ1-1; 9 bases match TRBD1. J gave up 2 bases and V 0 bases, and 5 bases lay outside the gene matches. CDR3 length: 16 residues. Germline V lookup: CDR1 SGDLS, CDR2 YYNGEE. CDR3 nucleotide sequence: TGTGCCAGCAGCGTAGACAGGACAGGGGCAAACACTGAAGCTTTCTTT. This sequence encodes CASSVDRTGANTEAFF. The complete variable domain, with remaining parts taken from reference TRBV9 and TRBJ1-1, reads DSGVTQTPKHLITATGQRVTLRCSPRSGDLSVYWYQQSLDQGLQFLIQYYNGEERAKGNILERFSAQQFPDLHSELNLSSLELGDSALYFCASSVDRTGANTEAFFGQGTRLTVV.

The rearrangement joins TRBV6-5 to TRBJ2-3, with unresolved D. Trimming removed 6 bases from V and 0 bases from J, with 10 bases in between. Germline loops: CDR1 MNHEY, CDR2 SVGAGI. The CDR3 loop spans 14 amino acids. The CDR3 here is CASRDQISTDTQYF. For the CDR3, the DNA is TGTGCCAGCAGGGATCAGATTAGCACAGATACGCAGTATTTT.

This chain links TRBV27 with TRBJ1-4; 8 bases are shared with TRBD1. Germline V gives CDR1 MNHEY, CDR2 SMNVEV (reference sequence). The CDR3 runs 16 residues. V lost 6 bases, J lost 2 bases, and 8 bases stayed unmatched. CDR3 DNA sequence: TGTGCCAGCAGACAAGGACAGGGCAGGACTAATGAAAAACTGTTTTTT. It encodes CASRQGQGRTNEKLFF.

This chain connects TRBV6-6 to TRBJ2-5; TRBD2 is a possible D gene (6 bases). The CDR3 totals 12 residues. Germline V gene data show CDR1 as MNHNY and CDR2 as SVGAGI (reference sequence). Trimming stripped 4 bases from V and 4 bases from J, with 7 bases between. In nucleotides, the CDR3 is TGTGCCAGCAGTTGGGACTTAGAGACCCAGTACTTC. Its translation is CASSWDLETQYF.

CDR3 bases: TGTGCCAGTAGTACCCCGACAGGGGGCAGACAGCCCCAGCATTTT. As protein: CASSTPTGGRQPQHF. V gene TRBV19 combines with J gene TRBJ1-5; 10 bases match TRBD1. CDR1 LNHDA and CDR2 SQIVND come from the germline V gene (reference sequence). The CDR3 length is 15 residues. The ends lost 4 bases at V and 7 bases at J; junction bases unmatched: 7. Complete variable domain (other parts from reference TRBV19 and TRBJ1-5): DGGITQSPKYLFRKEGQNVTLSCEQNLNHDAMYWYRQDPGQGLRLIYYSQIVNDFQKGDIAEGYSVSREKKESFPLTVTSAQKNPTAFYLCASSTPTGGRQPQHFGDGTRLSIL.

The rearrangement uses TRBV5-4 and TRBJ1-1; no clear D gene. Germline-derived CDR1 and CDR2 are SGHNT and YYREEE (reference sequence). The V end lost 0 bases, the J end lost 2 bases, and 11 bases lay between the germline ends. This CDR3 has 15 amino acids. The CDR3, as DNA: TGTGCCAGCAGCTTGGCAGCGGGGAGAAACACTGAAGCTTTCTTT. Translated: CASSLAAGRNTEAFF.

The chain has TRBV27 and TRBJ1-1, with D uncertain. This CDR3 is built from 16 residues. CDR1 MNHEY and CDR2 SMNVEV come from the germline V gene (reference sequence). V lost 5 bases, J lost 1 base, and 17 bases lay in between. The CDR3 here is CASSPLSGVPNTEAFF. Written as DNA, the CDR3 is TGTGCCAGCAGTCCCCTCTCTGGAGTTCCGAACACTGAAGCTTTCTTT.

CDR3 sequence (DNA): TGTGCCAGCAGACCTCTTACAGGGAAAGTACATGGCTACACCTTC. Its translation: CASRPLTGKVHGYTF. The rearrangement joins TRBV6-2 or TRBV6-3 to TRBJ1-2; possibly TRBD1 for D (6 bases). The germline V gene has CDR1 MNHEY and CDR2 SVGEGT. Trimming removed 6 bases from V and 6 bases from J, with 20 bases in between. There are 15 residues in the CDR3.

V usage is TRBV19 and J usage is TRBJ1-2, with D possibly TRBD1 on 6 matching bases. The CDR3 is made up of 12 amino acids. Trimming removed 10 bases from V and 5 bases from J, with 14 bases in between. Per germline, CDR1 LNHDA and CDR2 SQIVND (reference sequence). CDR3 protein: CATLDRNYGYTF. In DNA, the CDR3 is TGTGCCACCCTGGACAGAAATTATGGCTACACCTTC.

V is TRBV4-1 and J is TRBJ1-1; a possible D gene is TRBD1 (5 bases). The CDR3 runs to 14 residues. The germline gives CDR1 MGHRA, CDR2 YSYEKL. Trimming left V 2 bases short and J 1 base short, with 8 bases between. In DNA, the CDR3 is TGCGCCAGCAGCCAACCGGGACCGAACACTGAAGCTTTCTTT. Protein product: CASSQPGPNTEAFF.

V and J are TRBV7-9 and TRBJ2-3, with D unresolved. Trimming removed 5 bases from V and 2 bases from J, with 17 bases in between. This CDR3 is 16 amino acids long. Looked up from germline, CDR1 is SEHNR and CDR2 is FQNEAQ (reference sequence). The CDR3 DNA sequence: TGTGCCAGCAGCCCGCCCCCCGCAGCTTACACAGATACGCAGTATTTT. It encodes CASSPPPAAYTDTQYF. The entire variable domain, with the rest obtained from reference TRBV7-9 and TRBJ2-3, is as follows: DTGVSQNPRHKITKRGQNVTFRCDPISEHNRLYWYRQTLGQGPEFLTYFQNEAQLEKSRLLSDRFSAERPKGSFSTLEIQRTEQGDSAMYLCASSPPPAAYTDTQYFGPGTRLTVL.

V gene TRBV18 combines with J gene TRBJ1-6, with 10 nucleotides matching TRBD1. Germline V gene sequence: CDR1 KGHSH, CDR2 LQKENI. The CDR3 has 16 amino acids. Trimming removed 2 bases from V and 7 bases from J; junction bases left unmatched: 5. The CDR3 loop is CASSPARDRGNSPLHF. CDR3 DNA: TGTGCCAGCTCACCAGCCCGGGACAGGGGAAATTCACCCCTCCACTTT.